One sample yielded the 5 T cell receptor beta chains listed below, sequenced in a study of shared clonotypes between healthy human individuals. Data came from immunoSEQ multiplex PCR; TCRdb stores just in-frame clones and leaves some out. The sample carries approximately 1,000,000 clones, about 84% recorded once. Sequencing used memory CD4+ T cells from PBMCs. As to subset: CD45RA-negative fraction. The source is a man between 18 and 35 years old in good health. Some clones in this sample may be carry-over from other donors' samples.

Of note for this clone: Other DNA sequences in this specimen translate into the identical CDR3. The chain joins TRBV12-5 to TRBJ2-5; the D gene is possibly TRBD1 (7 bases). Germline V lookup: CDR1 LGHNT, CDR2 FRNRAP. Trimming cost V 6 bases and J 5 bases, with 13 bases left between them. CDR3 size: 13 residues. The CDR3 is CASGLGGGETQYF. In nucleotides, the CDR3 is TGTGCTAGTGGCCTTGGAGGGGGCGAGACCCAGTACTTC.

V gene TRBV18 combines with J gene TRBJ2-3; 7 bases fit TRBD2. Germline assignment: CDR1 KGHSH and CDR2 LQKENI. The CDR3 covers 15 residues. Trimming removed 6 bases from V and 8 bases from J; junction bases left unmatched: 14. The CDR3 loop reads CASSRDEAGVGTQYF. Here the CDR3 DNA reads TGTGCCAGCTCTCGGGACGAGGCGGGAGTGGGTACGCAGTATTTT.

The chain couples TRBV6-5 to TRBJ2-1; 9 nucleotides match TRBD2. V lost 0 bases to trimming and J lost 6 bases; unmatched junction nucleotides: 3. The germline V gene has CDR1 MNHEY and CDR2 SVGAGI. This CDR3 region has 15 residues. CDR3 coding DNA: TGTGCCAGCAGTTACTCTAGCGGGAGAACCAATGAGCAGTTCTTC. Translated: CASSYSSGRTNEQFF.

The chain uses TRBV4-1 and TRBJ2-1; 13 bases are a match to TRBD2. Germline lookup yields CDR1 MGHRA and CDR2 YSYEKL. The length of the CDR3 is 15 residues. Trimming at V came to 5 bases and at J to 9 bases, leaving 7 bases not matched to a gene. This chain's CDR3 is CASSYWTSGSVEQFF. CDR3 in DNA: TGCGCCAGCAGCTATTGGACTAGCGGGAGTGTTGAGCAGTTCTTC.

The rearrangement links TRBV11-3 to TRBJ2-1; the match to TRBD2 covers 14 bases. Germline CDR1 and CDR2: SGHNT and YENEEA. V was pared by 4 bases and J by 8 bases, with 10 bases of the junction left unmatched. The CDR3 is 17 amino acids. CDR3 nucleotide sequence: TGTGCCAGCAGCTCCGGGACTAGCGGGAGTCGGAGGGATGAGCAGTTCTTC. Amino acid sequence: CASSSGTSGSRRDEQFF.